The TCR beta chain described here comes from a study of beta chain features in type 1 diabetes. Study background: Cell yields, age and gender were similar between patients and healthy donors. Study-wide points: The similarity of naive, central memory and Treg TCRB repertoires appeared greater among patients than among healthy donors. People with Type 1 diabetes carried modestly yet significantly shorter TCRB CDR3s in all four CD4+ subsets. Type 1 diabetes patients had VDJ junctions that carried fewer insertions and more deletions. PCR, the amplification step, might favor shorter templates, equally in patients and controls.

Expressed TCRB transcripts were sequenced after all isolated RNA was converted to cDNA. The data were produced by immunoSEQ multiplex PCR, yet TCRdb's version contains in-frame clones alone and is incomplete. The sample comprises about 740,000 clones, over 10% of which are singletons, and 0.022% rests with the top ten. Comment on this clone: Antigen unknown.

V gave up 3 bases and J gave up 8 bases, with 17 bases separating them. Germline CDR1 reads LNHNV; CDR2 reads YYDKDF (reference sequence). The CDR3 spans 15 residues. Sample: naive CD4+ T cells from blood. The J gene is TRBJ2-1, the V gene TRBV15; D possibly uses TRBD1 or TRBD2 (5 bases each). The sequence derives from a man aged 18 to 29 with type 1 diabetes. The CDR3 region has the DNA TGTGCCACCAGCAGGGACCGGGATGAGGGGTATGAGCAGTTCTTC. It specifies CATSRDRDEGYEQFF.